The T cell receptor (beta chain) under discussion was sequenced for a study of long-term antiretroviral therapy in people with HIV. Study-level results: Despite increasing after ART, diversity remained lower than that of transplant donor controls.

Runs used v3.0 of the immunoSEQ assay and were done at survey level. Only in-frame clones appear in the TCRdb table, and some are missing; sequencing was by immunoSEQ multiplex PCR. The sample consists of roughly 20,000 clones, 86% of them appearing once. For this clone: Antigen specificity is unknown.

The V and J ends lost 3 bases and 5 bases respectively, with 23 bases between them. The germline gives CDR1 MNHEY, CDR2 SMNVEV (reference sequence). CDR3 length: 17 amino acids. This TCR came from a man between 40 and 49 years old with HIV. Specimen: unsorted PBMCs, collected 0.5 years after starting antiretroviral therapy. The chain carries TRBV27 and TRBJ2-7; D is undetermined. The CDR3 sequence: CASSFSTSSHSLDEQYF. The DNA for the CDR3 is TGTGCCAGCAGTTTCTCCACCTCTTCTCACAGTTTGGACGAGCAGTACTTC.